Listed below are T cell receptor beta chains from one sample, sequenced in a study of molecular identifiers for immune sequencing clone quantification. Each CDR3 protein is one row after TCRdb ran MiXCR on the PCR reads. The sample shows 8,500 to 11,000 distinct CDR3 sequences, roughly a sixth of them seen only once. Sample: naive CD8+ T cells from blood, with Jurkat cell RNA spiked in. The receptors were sampled from a human donor in good health. Some libraries in this study had Jurkat cell RNA spiked in. CDR3s include the opening cysteine and the closing phenylalanine or tryptophan. Not all rows give a size; the values are once, few, many and, for expanded clones, a class.

size,J,V,CDR3
medium-sized,TRBJ2-7,TRBV2,CASSESSGSGYEQYF
many,TRBJ2-2,TRBV6-1,CASSLWTGGESGELFF
medium-sized,TRBJ1-5,TRBV12-3/TRBV12-4,CASSLDPGQGAKGYSNQPQHF
-,TRBJ2-3,TRBV9,CASSSYATDTQYF
-,TRBJ2-7,TRBV13,CASSSLSGASGVEEQYF
medium-sized,TRBJ2-3,TRBV5-1,CASSFSSGAFTDTQYF
medium-sized,TRBJ1-4,TRBV10-3,CAIGTGENEKLFF
-,TRBJ1-3,TRBV5-1,CASSLTGYGNTIYF
medium-sized,TRBJ2-1,TRBV7-9,CASSSKGLLEHNEQFF
medium-sized,TRBJ2-5,TRBV2,CASSDGSVYQETQYF
-,TRBJ2-7,TRBV7-2,CASSVFLGTYEQYF
medium-sized,TRBJ2-3,TRBV15,CATRGVTRDTQYF
-,TRBJ1-2,TRBV19,CASSILGPNYGYTF
medium-sized,TRBJ2-1,TRBV7-7,CASSTSSYNEQFF
few,TRBJ1-5,TRBV20-1,CSARDIFDRGGQPQHF
medium-sized,TRBJ2-5,TRBV6-5,CASSYGGSNQETQYF
many,TRBJ1-1,TRBV12-3/TRBV12-4,CASKTTAQPSFF
medium-sized,TRBJ2-2,TRBV27,CASSFTGGWTGELFF
many,TRBJ2-1,TRBV11-3,CASSSENEQFF
medium-sized,TRBJ1-1,TRBV7-8,CASSLVVTEGAFF
medium-sized,TRBJ2-5,TRBV5-1,CASSSTNRAAETQYF
medium-sized,TRBJ2-7,TRBV19,CASSFTGVEQYF
-,TRBJ2-3,TRBV6-2/TRBV6-3,CASSYPYGVEADTQYF
many,TRBJ2-5,TRBV6-2/TRBV6-3,CASSYYRGPQETQYF
many,TRBJ1-1,TRBV20-1,CSARDPRSLNTEAFF
many,TRBJ2-3,TRBV7-6,CASSLSGGPTDTQYF
many,TRBJ1-4,TRBV27,CASSLAGVATNEKLFF
medium-sized,TRBJ2-7,TRBV20-1,CSARTSGPHEQYF
many,TRBJ1-1,TRBV6-2/TRBV6-3,CASSPNRETEAFF
medium-sized,TRBJ2-3,TRBV6-4,CASSDSRGQGNTQYF
-,TRBJ2-5,TRBV12-3/TRBV12-4,CASSSARGFGETQYF
medium-sized,TRBJ1-1,TRBV7-9,CASTDPWGAKGKRTEAFF
many,TRBJ1-2,TRBV27,CASSPLPPGRAYGYTF
medium-sized,TRBJ2-7,TRBV29-1,CSVLAGESYEQYF
many,TRBJ1-5,TRBV6-5,CASSYSIDQPQHF
few,TRBJ2-7,TRBV27,CASRRGTYEQYF
once,TRBJ2-1,TRBV6-6,CASSYSSGRSPYNEQFF
-,TRBJ2-1,TRBV25-1,CASSEFYEQFF
many,TRBJ2-7,TRBV9,CASSTEGGSYEQYF
once,TRBJ1-1,TRBV7-9,CASGSQGNEAFF
medium-sized,TRBJ2-2,TRBV3-1,CASSQSLGQGTGELFF
medium-sized,TRBJ2-7,TRBV7-8,CASSPPTGPYEQYF
-,TRBJ2-3,TRBV2,CASSETSTSPDTDTQYF
many,TRBJ2-1,TRBV7-3,CASSKELAGGYNEQFF
-,TRBJ2-7,TRBV30,CAWSTDRALYEQYF
medium-sized,TRBJ2-3,TRBV7-9,CASSLVPDTQYF
medium-sized,TRBJ2-7,TRBV20-1,CSAISRGSYEQYF
-,TRBJ1-6,TRBV27,CASSSWTGSYSPLHF
medium-sized,TRBJ1-5,TRBV4-1,CASSQVQSNQPQHF
medium-sized,TRBJ2-3,TRBV5-4,CASRRTSGVGTDTQYF
few,TRBJ2-1,TRBV19,CASSIAPSDYLYNEQFF
medium-sized,TRBJ2-3,TRBV6-2/TRBV6-3,CASSYSYPLAVSTDTQYF